These 32 T cell receptor beta chains share one sample of origin, sequenced in a study of blood T cells in healthy people across ages. A J-beta primer mix and a sample-barcoded 5' primer were used in a second PCR of about 7 to 12 cycles. TCRdb processed the 5' RACE reads anew with MiXCR; each CDR3 protein has one entry. The table lists 500,000 to 550,000 distinct CDR3 sequences, approximately 25% of them singletons. The sample was also linked to a second study, of T cells of mothers and their children.

What was sequenced was blood. All receptors derive from a boy aged 5-17 years in good health.

This clonotype was observed a single time. The chain carries TRBV10-3 and TRBJ1-2; D is perhaps TRBD1 (6 bases). The CDR3 runs to 14 residues. Trimming stripped 4 bases from V and 6 bases from J, with 15 bases between. Germline V CDR1 and CDR2: ENHRY, SYGVKD. DNA of the CDR3: TGTGCCATCAGTGCGGGTGCAGGGGTCGATGGCTACACCTTC. Protein: CAISAGAGVDGYTF.

CDR3 amino acids: CASSIVGRETQYF. The CDR3 nucleotides are TGTGCCAGTAGTATCGTCGGTCGGGAGACCCAGTACTTC. The chain has TRBV19 and TRBJ2-5; no reliable D call. This CDR3 contains 13 residues. Germline V CDR1 and CDR2: LNHDA, SQIVND (reference sequence). Between the trimmed V and J ends, which lost 3 bases and 5 bases, there was a span of 10 bases.

The genes are TRBV12-3 or TRBV12-4 and TRBJ1-4; D is unclear. CDR3 size: 12 residues. The ends were cut back, 4 bases at V and 6 bases at J, with 6 bases in the middle. In DNA form, the CDR3 reads TGTGCCAGCAGTTCGACGCATGAAAAACTGTTTTTT. The encoded protein is CASSSTHEKLFF.

In its sample, this clonotype was seen a few times. The chain is built from TRBV4-1 and TRBJ1-2, with 8 bases that match TRBD1. After removal of 4 bases from V and 5 bases from J, the junction contained 9 bases not matched to a gene. This CDR3 contains 15 residues. CDR1 is MGHRA, CDR2 YSYEKL, per germline. The CDR3 coding sequence is TGCGCCAGCAGCCCAGGTCCAGGGACAGGATATGGCTACACCTTC. This codes for CASSPGPGTGYGYTF.

This clonotype was observed a handful of times. CDR3 DNA: TGTGCCACCAGCACGAGCGGTGAGCAGTTCTTC. Its protein product is CATSTSGEQFF. V is TRBV15 and J is TRBJ2-5; D is possibly TRBD2 (5 bases). The last part of the DNA fits TRBJ2-1 better; the J call may be wrong. Germline-derived CDR1 and CDR2 are LNHNV and YYDKDF (reference sequence). CDR3 length equals 11 residues.

The sample holds a few counts of this clonotype. This rearrangement joins TRBV5-1 to TRBJ2-7; 10 bases line up with TRBD2. Germline V lookup: CDR1 SGHRS, CDR2 YFSETQ. CDR3 size: 18 residues. The V gene end was trimmed by 0 bases and the J gene end by 0 bases; junction bases not matched to a gene: 9. The CDR3 DNA sequence: TGCGCCAGCAGCTTGGGTCTAGCGGGAGACCTAAGCTCCTACGAGCAGTACTTC. Protein: CASSLGLAGDLSSYEQYF.

The table lists this clonotype with a few counts. The chain's CDR3 is CASSPTLAANTGELFF. DNA of the CDR3: TGTGCCAGCAGCCCTACCCTAGCGGCTAACACCGGGGAGCTGTTTTTT. The gene calls are TRBV4-2 and TRBJ2-2; TRBD2 aligns across 7 bases. CDR1 LGHNA and CDR2 YNFKEQ come from the germline V gene. CDR3 length: 16 amino acids. Trimming took 4 bases from V and 2 from J; bases not matched to a gene: 7.

This clonotype occurred a few times. The chain employs TRBV9 and TRBJ2-3, with 9 positions matching TRBD2. This CDR3 comprises 17 residues. Germline V gives CDR1 SGDLS, CDR2 YYNGEE. The V segment lost 4 bases and the J segment 5 bases; nucleotides outside the gene matches: 14. The CDR3 region is CASSPVWGGGAEDTQYF. The CDR3 bases are TGTGCCAGCAGCCCAGTCTGGGGCGGGGGGGCCGAAGATACGCAGTATTTT.

The gene calls are TRBV20-1 and TRBJ1-3, with no clear D. This CDR3 region has 15 residues. V was trimmed by 0 bases and J by 0 bases, leaving 9 bases between them. Germline loops: CDR1 DFQATT, CDR2 SNEGSKA (reference sequence). CDR3 region: CSARDFRYSGNTIYF. CDR3 nucleotides: TGCAGTGCTAGAGATTTCCGGTACTCTGGAAACACCATATATTTT.

The chain joins TRBV4-1 to TRBJ2-2; 10 nucleotides align to TRBD2. After removal of 1 base from V and 6 bases from J, the junction contained 14 bases not matched to a gene. The CDR3 runs 19 residues. Germline lookup yields CDR1 MGHRA and CDR2 YSYEKL. The CDR3, as DNA: TGCGCCAGCAGCCAAGTATTCCGTAAAGCGGGAGGGCCCGCCGGGGAGCTGTTTTTT. This sequence encodes CASSQVFRKAGGPAGELFF.

The table lists this clonotype with a few counts. The rearrangement uses TRBV10-3 and TRBJ1-2, with D perhaps TRBD1 (5 bases). The CDR3 has 16 amino acids. CDR1 ENHRY and CDR2 SYGVKD come from the germline V gene. V lost 4 bases and J 4 bases, leaving 19 bases between the germline ends. CDR3 sequence reads: CAISVLRAGPRYGYTF. The CDR3 DNA is TGTGCCATCAGTGTTTTGCGGGCGGGACCTCGCTATGGCTACACCTTC.

In its sample, this clonotype was seen a few times. This chain uses TRBV7-8 with TRBJ1-6; the match to TRBD1 covers 7 bases. Germline V gene sequence: CDR1 SGHVS, CDR2 FQNEAQ. J lost 6 bases, V lost 3 bases, and 11 bases had no gene match. The CDR3 contains 17 residues. CDR3 bases: TGTGCCAGCAGCTTTGGGGGACGGGGACAGCTTAATTCACCCCTCCACTTT. This codes for CASSFGGRGQLNSPLHF. The full variable domain, completed using reference TRBV7-8 and TRBJ1-6, is GAGVSQSPRYKVAKRGQDVALRCDPISGHVSLFWYQQALGQGPEFLTYFQNEAQLDKSGLPSDRFFAERPEGSVSTLKIQRTQQEDSAVYLCASSFGGRGQLNSPLHFGNGTRLTVT.

This clonotype was counted a few times. This chain's CDR3 is CASSIDLGRKETQYF. DNA of the CDR3: TGTGCCAGCAGCATTGATCTAGGGAGGAAAGAGACCCAGTACTTC. This rearrangement joins TRBV7-2 to TRBJ2-5; possibly TRBD2 for D (6 bases). The germline CDR1 and CDR2 sequences are SGHTA and FQGNSA. The CDR3 contains 15 residues. V was cut by 5 bases and J by 3 bases, with 16 bases left in between.

This clonotype was seen a handful of times. The V call is TRBV20-1, the J call TRBJ1-1, with TRBD1 as a possible D gene (6 bases). Germline loops: CDR1 DFQATT, CDR2 SNEGSKA (reference sequence). The CDR3 loop spans 14 amino acids. The V and J ends lost 3 bases and 2 bases respectively, with 13 bases between them. The CDR3 DNA reads as TGCAGTGCTAGGCGGGGGACACGTAACACTGAAGCTTTCTTT. This encodes CSARRGTRNTEAFF.

This chain joins TRBV20-1 and TRBJ2-4; 7 bases match TRBD1. V shed 3 bases, J shed 6 bases, and the junction held 2 bases outside the gene matches. This CDR3 spans 12 amino acids. The germline CDR1 and CDR2 sequences are DFQATT and SNEGSKA (reference sequence). This chain's CDR3 is CSARAGGNIQYF. Here the CDR3 DNA reads TGCAGTGCTAGGGCAGGGGGAAACATTCAGTACTTC.

For this clonotype: The junction departs from germline at one end; a sequencing error may be responsible. V gene TRBV7-2 combines with J gene TRBJ2-1, with 9 bases identical to TRBD2. The germline CDR1 and CDR2 sequences are SGHTA and FQGNSA. The CDR3 has 18 amino acids. The CDR3 coding sequence is TGCGCCAGCAGCTTAAGAAGGCGGGAGGGGAGCTCCTACAATGAGCAGTTCTTC. As protein: CASSLRRREGSSYNEQFF.

This clonotype was seen only a few times. The chain is built from TRBV11-2 and TRBJ2-7; possible D gene TRBD1, 6 bases. Trimming removed 4 bases at V and 0 bases at J, with 10 bases between. The CDR3 covers 14 residues. CDR1 SGHAT and CDR2 FQNNGV come from the germline V gene. The CDR3 spells CASSSTTGSYEQYF. The CDR3, as DNA: TGTGCCAGCAGCTCCACGACAGGCTCCTACGAGCAGTACTTC. The variable domain in full, completed from reference TRBV11-2 and TRBJ2-7, reads EAGVAQSPRYKIIEKRQSVAFWCNPISGHATLYWYQQILGQGPKLLIQFQNNGVVDDSQLPKDRFSAERLKGVDSTLKIQPAKLEDSAVYLCASSSTTGSYEQYFGPGTRLTVT.

The chain recombines TRBV11-2 with TRBJ2-1; 8 bases line up with TRBD2. Germline V gene lookup returns CDR1 SGHAT and CDR2 FQNNGV. The CDR3 covers 19 residues. V lost 1 base and J lost 8; bases outside the gene matches: 19. CDR3 DNA: TGTGCCAGCAGCTTAGGGGTTCTCGCGGGAGGTATACTCCCAGATGAGCAGTTCTTC. Protein sequence: CASSLGVLAGGILPDEQFF. Complete variable domain (other parts from reference TRBV11-2 and TRBJ2-1): EAGVAQSPRYKIIEKRQSVAFWCNPISGHATLYWYQQILGQGPKLLIQFQNNGVVDDSQLPKDRFSAERLKGVDSTLKIQPAKLEDSAVYLCASSLGVLAGGILPDEQFFGPGTRLTVL.

The CDR3 reads CASSDRFGGAYYGYTF. The CDR3 DNA follows: TGTGCCAGCAGTGACCGCTTCGGGGGCGCTTATTATGGCTACACCTTC. The chain uses TRBV6-5 and TRBJ1-2; the D gene is possibly TRBD1 (6 bases). Germline V gene data show CDR1 as MNHEY and CDR2 as SVGAGI. V lost 5 bases and J 5 bases, leaving 21 bases between the germline ends. The CDR3 length is 16 residues.

The chain carries TRBV6-6 and TRBJ2-5, with 7 bases that match TRBD2. From germline, CDR1 is MNHNY and CDR2 SVGAGI (reference sequence). CDR3 length: 14 residues. V was clipped by 2 bases and J by 0 bases; unmatched bases: 0. The CDR3 coding sequence is TGTGCCAGCAGTTACGGGGGGGACCAAGAGACCCAGTACTTC. As protein: CASSYGGDQETQYF.

The CDR3 loop is CATSDHGTGGGYNEQFF. CDR3 coding DNA: TGTGCCACCAGTGATCATGGGACAGGGGGAGGGTACAATGAGCAGTTCTTC. The chain has TRBV24-1 and TRBJ2-1, with TRBD1 identical over 11 bases. The CDR3 has 17 residues. V dropped 3 bases and J dropped 4; count of bases not matched to a gene: 7. Germline CDR1 is KGHDR and CDR2 is SFDVKD.

The chain recombines TRBV27 with TRBJ1-1; no firm D call. V was pared by 5 bases and J by 1 base, with 14 bases between. The CDR3 contains 15 residues. The germline V gene encodes CDR1 MNHEY and CDR2 SMNVEV (reference sequence). For the CDR3, the DNA is TGTGCCAGCAGTCCCCAAACGGACGGGAACACTGAAGCTTTCTTT. Translated, it gives CASSPQTDGNTEAFF.

This clonotype appeared many times. The chain carries TRBV7-6 and TRBJ2-5, with 8 bases aligning to TRBD2. CDR1 is SGHVS, CDR2 FNYEAQ, per germline. The CDR3 covers 14 residues. V was clipped by 1 base and J by 4 bases; unmatched bases: 2. The CDR3 bases are TGTGCCAGCAGCTTAGGGACTAGCAGAGAGACCCAGTACTTC. Protein: CASSLGTSRETQYF.

This chain links TRBV5-1 with TRBJ2-1, with D tentatively TRBD2 (6 bases). V shed 4 bases and J shed 9 bases, with 11 bases lying between them. Germline CDR1 reads SGHRS; CDR2 reads YFSETQ. The CDR3 spans 12 residues. Here the CDR3 reads CASSVTSSEQFF. The CDR3, as DNA: TGCGCCAGCAGCGTAACTAGCAGTGAGCAGTTCTTC.

Many counts were recorded for this clonotype. The chain uses TRBV28 and TRBJ2-7; D ambiguous. Trimming shortened V by 5 bases and J by 4 bases, and 6 bases separated the two germline ends. Germline V lookup: CDR1 MDHEN, CDR2 SYDVKM. This CDR3 spans 11 amino acids. The CDR3 DNA is TGTGCCAGCAGTAGAATGTACGAGCAGTACTTC. Its translation: CASSRMYEQYF.

This clonotype occurred many times. The gene calls are TRBV20-1 and TRBJ2-7; possible D gene TRBD1, 6 bases. Trimming removed 0 bases at V and 3 bases at J, with 12 bases between. Germline CDR1 DFQATT, CDR2 SNEGSKA (reference sequence). This CDR3 spans 14 amino acids. CDR3 residues: CSARDPWTDYEQYF. As DNA, the CDR3 is TGCAGTGCTAGAGATCCTTGGACAGACTACGAGCAGTACTTC.

Many counts were recorded for this clonotype. This sequence joins TRBV20-1 and TRBJ2-3; D may be TRBD1 (6 bases). Trimming shortened V by 0 bases and J by 3 bases, and 13 bases separated the two germline ends. This CDR3 is built from 15 residues. CDR1 is DFQATT and CDR2 is SNEGSKA in the germline V gene (reference sequence). CDR3 coding DNA: TGCAGTGCTAGAGACCCAGGGGAGAGGACAGATACGCAGTATTTT. This translates into CSARDPGERTDTQYF.

This clonotype was counted between two and nine times. The V call is TRBV28, the J call TRBJ1-5; TRBD1 aligns across 12 bases. The CDR3 is 15 amino acids. Looked up from germline, CDR1 is MDHEN and CDR2 is SYDVKM. Trimming removed 6 bases from V and 9 bases from J; junction bases left unmatched: 9. CDR3 in DNA: TGTGCCAGCAGGCCCCGGGACAGGGGGCGGGCGCCCCAGCATTTT. Protein sequence: CASRPRDRGRAPQHF.

This clonotype was detected many times. The chain uses TRBV9 and TRBJ2-1, with 10 bases fitting TRBD1. CDR3 length: 20 amino acids. Per the germline V gene, CDR1 is SGDLS and CDR2 is YYNGEE. The junction had 13 bases not matched to a gene; V was cut back by 0 bases and J by 1 base. The CDR3 region has the DNA TGTGCCAGCAGCGTAGACCCCTCCGCGGACAGGGGGGAATCCTACAATGAGCAGTTCTTC. Its protein product is CASSVDPSADRGESYNEQFF.

This clonotype was counted only a few times. This rearrangement joins TRBV14 to TRBJ2-5, with 7 bases fitting TRBD1. Matching the DNA end better, TRBJ2-7 makes the J call doubtful. Germline V CDR1 and CDR2: SGHDN, FVKESK. This CDR3 has 16 residues. CDR3 sequence: CASSLLPGQGVDEQYF. DNA of the CDR3: TGTGCCAGCAGCCTACTCCCCGGGCAGGGGGTGGACGAGCAGTACTTC.

The genes are TRBV6-2 or TRBV6-3 and TRBJ2-5, with a possible D match to TRBD2 (6 bases). Per germline, CDR1 MNHEY and CDR2 SVGEGT. V lost 5 bases and J 1 base, leaving 14 bases between the germline ends. This CDR3 has 15 amino acids. CDR3 bases: TGTGCCAGCAGTAATCGCCGGGACTTCCAAGAGACCCAGTACTTC. Residues: CASSNRRDFQETQYF.

This clonotype has more than one count but fewer than ten. V gene TRBV19 combines with J gene TRBJ2-7; 7 positions match TRBD2. The V gene's germline CDR1 is LNHDA and CDR2 SQIVND (reference sequence). Germline trimming cut 7 bases from V and 10 bases from J; bases unmatched to any gene: 10. The CDR3 loop spans 12 amino acids. CDR3 residues: CASTDPAGAQYF. CDR3 DNA sequence: TGTGCCAGTACCGACCCGGCGGGAGCCCAGTACTTC.